Below are 3 T cell receptor beta chains sequenced from a single sample in a study of T cells in women clearing cervical HPV infection. Profiling relied on immunoSEQ multiplex PCR, and the TCRdb table lists in-frame clones only, not all of them. Here the sample table reports tens of thousands of clones. The specimen was blood buffy coat. The receptors were gathered from a woman between 18 and 75 years old with a cervical HPV16 infection that either progressed to CIN3+ or cleared (not recorded which).

About this clone: Coverage ceases 3 residues before the CDR3 finishes, and the germline J gene fills in the end. The J gene is TRBJ1-5, the V gene TRBV7-9; D is perhaps TRBD1 (6 bases). V lost 11 bases and J 4 bases, leaving 12 bases between the germline ends. CDR1 is SEHNR and CDR2 is FQNEAQ in the germline V gene (reference sequence). CDR3 length equals 12 residues. CDR3 DNA (partial): TGTGCCGGTTCCCAGGGGAATCAGCCC. It translates to CAGSQGNQP. The CDR3 as a whole reads CAGSQGNQPQHF.

To note about this clone: Coverage ceases 3 residues before the CDR3 finishes, and the germline J gene fills in the end. The chain employs TRBV2 and TRBJ2-5; TRBD1 matches at 9 bases. The CDR3 is 14 residues long. Germline CDR1 is SNHLY and CDR2 is FYNNEI. The J segment lost 5 bases and the V segment lost 6 bases, leaving 7 bases of the junction unmatched. This chain's CDR3 is CASRGWTGDETQYF. Partial CDR3 DNA: TGTGCCAGCAGGGGGTGGACAGGGGACGAGACC.

A remark on this clone: Coverage ceases 3 residues before the CDR3 finishes, and the germline J gene fills in the end. The chain has TRBV19 and TRBJ2-5, with 15 positions matching TRBD2. V was pared by 5 bases and J by 5 bases, with 15 bases of the junction left unmatched. The germline gives CDR1 LNHDA, CDR2 SQIVND (reference sequence). This CDR3 region has 19 residues. This chain's CDR3 is CASSVRGLAGGPGSETQYF. CDR3 bases read: TGTGCCAGTAGTGTCCGAGGACTAGCGGGAGGGCCGGGGAGTGAGACC.